This T cell receptor (beta chain) was sequenced in a study of T cells in Graves' hyperthyroidism and ophthalmopathy. Clinical symptoms, serum thyroxine, TRAb, thyroid ultrasound and orbital computed tomography informed diagnoses. In its sample, this clonotype was seen a few times. Amplification yielded TCR beta CDR3 regions, with RNA transcripts as the source. TCR CDR3 regions were first amplified by RT-PCR with HTBI primers. Each CDR3 protein is one row after TCRdb ran MiXCR on the multiplex PCR reads. The sample consists of more than 350,000 distinct CDR3 sequences, approximately 15% of them appearing once. V shed 4 bases and J shed 7 bases, with 25 bases lying between them. The CDR3 extends over 17 amino acids. Germline-derived CDR1 and CDR2 are SEHNR and FQNEAQ (reference sequence).

What was sequenced was blood. The receptor's source is a woman younger than 45 with Graves' ophthalmopathy. V usage is TRBV7-9 and J usage is TRBJ2-5, with a tentative D call TRBD2 (7 bases). This CDR3 reads CASSSRGGRMHRWTQYF. The DNA of the CDR3 is TGTGCCAGCAGCTCTAGGGGGGGTCGAATGCATCGGTGGACCCAGTACTTC.